Following are 16 T cell receptor beta chains from one sample sequenced in a study of neurological immune-mediated disorders. One entry per CDR3 protein, called by TCRdb with MiXCR from the 5' RACE reads. The data show tens of thousands of distinct CDR3 sequences, almost 3.5% seen once. The specimen was PBMCs. The receptor set was obtained from a man in his forties with multiple sclerosis.

This clonotype was seen repeatedly, ten times or more. J is TRBJ2-1 and V is TRBV12-3 or TRBV12-4; D is possibly TRBD1 or TRBD2 (5 bases each). Trimming left V 5 bases short and J 1 base short, with 9 bases between. This CDR3 has 14 residues. The CDR3 reads CASSTGPSYNEQFF. The CDR3 bases are TGTGCCAGCAGTACGGGACCGTCCTACAATGAGCAGTTCTTC.

In its sample, this clonotype was seen many times. The DNA of the CDR3 is TGCGCCAGCAGCTTACGGAGCAGAGGAGAGACCCAGTACTTC. Its translation is CASSLRSRGETQYF. This chain connects TRBV5-1 to TRBJ2-5; D is ambiguous. The CDR3 length is 14 residues. Trimming removed 2 bases from V and 4 bases from J, with 12 bases in between. Germline V gene lookup returns CDR1 SGHRS and CDR2 YFSETQ.

This clonotype occurred many times. The junction departs from the called germline gene at one end, perhaps through a read error. The chain carries TRBV12-3 or TRBV12-4 and TRBJ1-2; 7 positions agree with TRBD1. The CDR3 consists of 16 residues. The CDR3 DNA sequence: TGTGCCAGCAGCTTAGGACAGGCCCCAGCCAGCTATGGCTACACCTTC. Translating gives CASSLGQAPASYGYTF.

This clonotype has at least ten counts. This rearrangement joins TRBV20-1 to TRBJ1-1; D is undetermined. The CDR3 is 13 residues long. Germline V gene data show CDR1 as DFQATT and CDR2 as SNEGSKA (reference sequence). The V end lost 6 bases, the J end lost 1 base, and 12 bases lay between the germline ends. The CDR3 bases are TGCAGTGCGAGCACCCAAAAGAACACTGAAGCTTTCTTT. It codes for CSASTQKNTEAFF.

This clonotype counts as medium-sized. V gene TRBV20-1 combines with J gene TRBJ2-1; either TRBD1 or TRBD2 may supply D (5 bases each). The germline gives CDR1 DFQATT, CDR2 SNEGSKA (reference sequence). Trimming stripped 6 bases from V and 12 bases from J, with 15 bases between. The CDR3 has 11 residues. CDR3 nucleotides: TGCAGTGCCATCGGGGCAGGGCGGCAGTTCTTC. This codes for CSAIGAGRQFF.

This clonotype was counted at least ten times. CDR3 residues: CATSRDHIRDSLTF. As DNA, the CDR3 is TGTGCCACCAGCAGAGATCACATCCGGGACAGCTTGACTTTC. This chain uses TRBV15 with TRBJ2-6, with TRBD1 matching over 7 bases. CDR3 length: 14 residues. Germline V lookup: CDR1 LNHNV, CDR2 YYDKDF (reference sequence). Trimming cost V 0 bases and J 17 bases; bases outside gene matches: 10.

This clonotype was detected ten times or more. V is TRBV27 and J is TRBJ2-7; D is ambiguous. Trimming took 5 bases from V and 1 from J, leaving 9 bases between them. Germline CDR1 and CDR2: MNHEY and SMNVEV (reference sequence). This CDR3 is built from 13 residues. The CDR3 loop is CASSAPLSYEQYF. CDR3 DNA: TGTGCCAGCAGTGCCCCGCTTTCCTACGAGCAGTACTTC.

There are many counts of this clonotype. The chain is built from TRBV5-1 and TRBJ2-2, with TRBD2 matching 14 bases. Per germline, CDR1 SGHRS and CDR2 YFSETQ. The ends lost 7 bases at V and 7 bases at J; junction bases unmatched: 6. CDR3 length: 15 residues. CDR3 sequence: CASCGLAGGDGELFF. Here the CDR3 DNA reads TGCGCCAGCTGCGGACTAGCGGGAGGAGACGGGGAGCTGTTTTTT. Together with reference TRBV5-1 and TRBJ2-2, the CDR3 gives the full variable domain: KAGVTQTPRYLIKTRGQQVTLSCSPISGHRSVSWYQQTPGQGLQFLFEYFSETQRNKGNFPGRFSGRQFSNSRSEMNVSTLELGDSALYLCASCGLAGGDGELFFGEGSRLTVL.

This clonotype was seen repeatedly, ten times or more. The chain employs TRBV20-1 and TRBJ2-2; D is undetermined. There are 16 residues in the CDR3. Germline CDR1 DFQATT, CDR2 SNEGSKA (reference sequence). Between the trimmed V and J ends, which lost 0 bases and 4 bases, there was a span of 15 bases. CDR3 residues: CSAREGLVISTGELFF. The CDR3 nucleotides read TGCAGTGCTAGAGAAGGGTTGGTCATTAGCACCGGGGAGCTGTTTTTT.

This clonotype came up many times. The chain employs TRBV6-1 and TRBJ1-1; 10 bases line up with TRBD1. The CDR3 has 15 residues. J was trimmed by 3 bases and V by 6 bases; bases with no gene match: 7. The V gene's germline CDR1 is MNHNS and CDR2 SASEGT. CDR3 bases: TGTGCCAGCAGCTCCGGGACAGGGGTGGACACTGAAGCTTTCTTT. Translation gives CASSSGTGVDTEAFF.

On this clonotype itself: A clone one base away is much larger, so this may be a read error. The rearrangement uses TRBV24-1 and TRBJ2-3, with TRBD2 identical over 7 bases. CDR1 and CDR2 from the germline V gene are KGHDR and SFDVKD. The length of the CDR3 is 15 residues. With 6 bases clipped from V and 5 bases from J, the junction kept 10 bases outside the gene matches. This chain's CDR3 is CATSRGGGGIDTQYF. The CDR3 coding sequence is TGTGCCACCAGTAGAGGCGGGGGAGGCATAGATACGCAGTATTTT.

The chain links TRBV20-1 to TRBJ2-7, with D hard to call. Trimming removed 2 bases from V and 6 bases from J, with 14 bases in between. CDR1 and CDR2 (germline): DFQATT, SNEGSKA (reference sequence). CDR3 size: 13 residues. CDR3 nucleotides: TGCAGTGCTAGATCGACTCCCAAGGCCGAGCAGTACTTC. This sequence encodes CSARSTPKAEQYF.

This clonotype has a count of ten or more. CDR3 amino acids: CSAGAGGEYEQYF. For the CDR3, the DNA is TGCAGTGCTGGAGCGGGAGGGGAGTACGAGCAGTACTTC. J is TRBJ2-7 and V is TRBV20-1; TRBD2 matches at 10 bases. Trimming cost V 5 bases and J 4 bases; bases outside gene matches: 5. Germline V gives CDR1 DFQATT, CDR2 SNEGSKA (reference sequence). This CDR3 has 13 residues.

This clonotype appeared many times. V is TRBV6-2 or TRBV6-3 and J is TRBJ2-1; the D is unclear. V was pared by 5 bases and J by 5 bases, with 7 bases between. The CDR3 sequence is 12 residues long. Germline CDR1 is MNHEY and CDR2 is SVGEGT. CDR3 amino acids: CASSPLDNEQFF. For the CDR3, the DNA is TGTGCCAGCAGTCCTTTGGACAATGAGCAGTTCTTC.

This clonotype came up many times. The chain employs TRBV5-6 and TRBJ1-4, with D uncertain. The CDR3 runs to 16 residues. The V end was cut by 0 bases, the J end by 0 bases, with 9 bases between. Germline V gene data show CDR1 as SGHDT and CDR2 as YYEEEE. The CDR3 DNA is TGTGCCAGCAGCTTGGTGGGCCACTCAACTAATGAAAAACTGTTTTTT. Its protein is CASSLVGHSTNEKLFF.

This clonotype has at least ten counts. V gene TRBV9 combines with J gene TRBJ1-5, with 7 bases aligning to TRBD1. The CDR3 is 14 residues long. Germline V gene lookup returns CDR1 SGDLS and CDR2 YYNGEE. V trimming: 0 bases; J trimming: 6 bases; junction bases outside the gene matches: 3. The CDR3, as DNA: TGTGCCAGCAGCGTAGGAGGGGGCGGTCAGCCCCAGCATTTT. This codes for CASSVGGGGQPQHF.